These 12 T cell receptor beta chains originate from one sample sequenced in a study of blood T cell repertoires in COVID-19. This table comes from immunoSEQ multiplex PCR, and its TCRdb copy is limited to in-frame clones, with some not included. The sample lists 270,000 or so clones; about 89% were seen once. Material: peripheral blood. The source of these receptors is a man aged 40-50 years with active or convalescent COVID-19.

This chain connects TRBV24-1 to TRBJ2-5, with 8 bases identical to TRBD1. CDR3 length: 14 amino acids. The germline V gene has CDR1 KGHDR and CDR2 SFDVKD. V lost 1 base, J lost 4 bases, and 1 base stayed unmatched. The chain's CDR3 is CATSDFGQGETQYF. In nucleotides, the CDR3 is TGTGCCACCAGTGATTTCGGACAGGGAGAGACCCAGTACTTC.

CDR3 residues: CAKVIQGSNQPQHF. The CDR3 DNA sequence: TGCGCCAAAGTCATACAGGGTAGCAATCAGCCCCAGCATTTT. This chain uses TRBV5-1 with TRBJ1-5, with D possibly being TRBD1 (6 bases). V was clipped by 9 bases and J by 0 bases, with 13 bases between them. Looked up from germline, CDR1 is SGHRS and CDR2 is YFSETQ. This CDR3 comprises 14 residues.

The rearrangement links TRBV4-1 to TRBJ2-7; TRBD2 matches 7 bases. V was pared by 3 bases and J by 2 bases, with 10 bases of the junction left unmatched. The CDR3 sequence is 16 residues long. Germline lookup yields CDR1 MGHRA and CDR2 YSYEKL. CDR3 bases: TGCGCCAGCAGCCAGATCCTCCTAGCGGACACCTACGAGCAGTACTTC. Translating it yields CASSQILLADTYEQYF.

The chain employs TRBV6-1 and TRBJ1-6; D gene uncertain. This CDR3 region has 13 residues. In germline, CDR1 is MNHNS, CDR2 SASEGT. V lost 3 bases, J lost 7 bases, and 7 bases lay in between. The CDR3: CASSDMANSPLHF. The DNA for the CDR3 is TGTGCCAGCAGTGATATGGCAAATTCACCCCTCCACTTT.

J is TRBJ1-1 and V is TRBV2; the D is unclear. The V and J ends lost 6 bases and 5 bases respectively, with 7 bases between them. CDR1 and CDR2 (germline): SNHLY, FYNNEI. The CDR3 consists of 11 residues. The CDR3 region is CASRVRTEAFF. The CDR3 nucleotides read TGTGCCAGCAGGGTTAGAACTGAAGCTTTCTTT.

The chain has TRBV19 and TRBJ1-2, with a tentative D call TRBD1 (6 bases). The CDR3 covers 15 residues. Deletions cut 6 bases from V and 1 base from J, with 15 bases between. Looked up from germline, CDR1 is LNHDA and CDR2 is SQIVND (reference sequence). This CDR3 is CASRKDSIFNYGYTF. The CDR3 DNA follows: TGTGCCAGTAGGAAGGACAGTATTTTTAACTATGGCTACACCTTC.

The CDR3, as DNA: TGTGCCAGCAGGGTGGGGCAGACGAACACTGAAGCTTTCTTT. This codes for CASRVGQTNTEAFF. The chain links TRBV6-5 to TRBJ1-1, with D possibly being TRBD1 (5 bases). This CDR3 region has 14 residues. CDR1 and CDR2 (germline): MNHEY, SVGAGI. V was trimmed by 6 bases and J by 1 base, leaving 12 bases between them.

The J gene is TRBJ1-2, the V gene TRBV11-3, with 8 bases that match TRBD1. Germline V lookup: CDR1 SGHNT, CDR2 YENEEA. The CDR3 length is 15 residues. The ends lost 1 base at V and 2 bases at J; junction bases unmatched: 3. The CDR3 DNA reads TGTGCCAGCAGCTTAGGGACAGGGCACAACTATGGCTACACCTTC. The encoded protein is CASSLGTGHNYGYTF.

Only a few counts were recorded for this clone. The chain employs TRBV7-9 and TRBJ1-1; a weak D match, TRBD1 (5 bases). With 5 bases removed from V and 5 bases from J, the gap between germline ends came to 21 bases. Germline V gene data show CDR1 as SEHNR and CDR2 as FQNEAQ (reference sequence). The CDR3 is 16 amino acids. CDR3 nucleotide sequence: TGTGCCAGCAGCCCAAAAGAACAGGTTTTGGGGACTGAAGCTTTCTTT. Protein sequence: CASSPKEQVLGTEAFF.

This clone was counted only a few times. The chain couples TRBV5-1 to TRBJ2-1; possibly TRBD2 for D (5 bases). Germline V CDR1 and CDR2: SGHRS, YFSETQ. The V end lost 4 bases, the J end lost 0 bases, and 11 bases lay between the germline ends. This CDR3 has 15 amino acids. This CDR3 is CASSRTAGSYNEQFF. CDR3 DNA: TGCGCCAGCAGCCGGACTGCCGGCTCCTACAATGAGCAGTTCTTC.

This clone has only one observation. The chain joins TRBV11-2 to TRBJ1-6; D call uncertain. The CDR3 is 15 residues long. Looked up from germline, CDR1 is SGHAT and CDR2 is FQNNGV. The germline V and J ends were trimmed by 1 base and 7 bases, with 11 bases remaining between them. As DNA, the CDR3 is TGTGCCAGCAGCTTAGCGGCAGGTCCCAATTCACCCCTCCACTTT. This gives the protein CASSLAAGPNSPLHF.

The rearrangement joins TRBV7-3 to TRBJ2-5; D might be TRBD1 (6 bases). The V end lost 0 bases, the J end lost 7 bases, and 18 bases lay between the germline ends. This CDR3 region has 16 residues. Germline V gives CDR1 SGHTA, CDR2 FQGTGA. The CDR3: CASSLTGTHPDGTQYF. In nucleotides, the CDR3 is TGTGCCAGCAGCTTAACGGGGACACATCCTGATGGGACCCAGTACTTC.